The TCR beta chain described here comes from a study of cytomegalovirus exposure and HLA in healthy donors (dated by TCRdb to about 2017). For the wider study: An earlier analysis of approximately 640 of the donors reported more than 250 Gb of sequence data and 100 million to 140 million unique TCR beta sequences from some 180 million T cells. An early release that covered about 600 HLA-typed donors contained approximately 300 gigabases of sequencing data and 80 million or so unique TCR sequences. Among the roughly 400 genotyped donors, roughly 80% belonged to the genetic ancestry cluster associated with self-reported Caucasian donors. The study was designed to test whether signatures of past pathogen exposure could be identified by cataloging public T cell receptors. Using immunosequencing, the study profiled T cell repertoires from approximately 700 subjects and related those repertoires to cytomegalovirus serostatus. Along with the roughly 710-subject first cohort, a separate validation cohort of roughly 110 different subjects was used. High-throughput TCR immunosequencing, statistical association of individual TCRs with disease status, and machine learning were combined to predict cytomegalovirus infection status. A later analysis re-examined previously published TCR beta repertoires from hundreds of donors and added high-resolution HLA genotyping to investigate patterns of TCR occurrence. Rather than using new phenotypic data, the later analysis identified candidate immune exposures from TCR beta sequences and from how often those sequences occurred across donors. An earlier analysis of a few hundred of the donors applied high-throughput TCR beta sequencing to assess whether each TCR beta V gene segment acted as functional or pseudogenic. Donor age, sex, ethnicity and CMV serostatus were collected together with the repertoire data. A later genetic analysis took genome-wide SNP genotypes for 398 of the 666 donors and used that subset as a discovery cohort. All discovery cohort repertoires had been generated using a single sequencing platform. Both class I and class II loci were covered by HLA typing, at four-digit resolution. Typing coverage differed by locus: A, B, C, DRB1 and DQB1 were typed in about 620-640 donors, DQA1 in 500 to 550, DPA1 in around 610, and DPB1 in 450 to 480. Four to six DR-DQ haplotypes were handled as single units for association and clustering, since linkage in the cohort was strong. Among over 350 genotyped donors of the cohort, an average of 235,054 unique TCR beta nucleotide sequences were sequenced per donor, around 20% of them non-productive.

Libraries came from the immunoSEQ multiplex PCR assay. For the multiplex PCR, a mixture combining 60 forward primers for TCR Vbeta segments and 13 reverse primers for TCR Jbeta segments was used. The CDR3 region of rearranged TCR beta genes was amplified from genomic DNA with a multiplex PCR assay. On the Illumina HiSeq System, the amplified TCR beta libraries were sequenced as 87-base-pair reads. The original pipeline was this. A later analysis tallied 75 million to 95 million unique TCR beta chains across the 660 or so repertoires, and 10 million to 11 million of those chains were shared by two or more donors. A nearest-neighbor algorithm error-corrected the raw reads and collapsed the reads into unique sequences, merging closely related sequences to remove PCR and sequencing errors. To assign V, D and J gene segments, CDR3 sequences were aligned to IMGT reference sequences. For a sequence to be retained, a match of at least six nucleotides to both a V gene segment and a J gene segment was required. A rearrangement was called productive if the CDR3 had no stop codons and remained in frame with V and J, and every other rearrangement was called non-productive. Following IMGT convention, CDR3 was defined as the stretch from the second conserved V-encoded cysteine up to the conserved J-encoded phenylalanine. Sequences without an unambiguous match to a single V gene segment were excluded from the earlier analysis of several hundred of the donors. An earlier analysis of almost 600 of the donors classified V segments as functional when productive rearrangements were above 56.7% and as segregating when the standard deviation between donors was above 5%. To diagnose cytomegalovirus status from the catalog of TCR beta chain sequences, a statistical classification framework was built. V and J gene assignment, in a later analysis, came from comparing TCR nucleotide sequences with IMGT/GENE-DB human TR gene sequences. In a later analysis, CDR3 sequences and most-parsimonious VDJ recombination scenarios were assigned using the TCRdist pipeline. In a later analysis, each TCR beta chain was defined by its CDR3 amino acid sequence together with its V-gene family, and reads lacking a unique V-gene family were excluded. A later analysis removed roughly 590 highly shared, low-generation-probability nucleotide sequences to deal with suspected cross-contamination and a sequencing artifact. For each public chain, a later analysis derived a clonal expansion index from normalized ranks of inferred template counts within each repertoire. A later analysis computed generation probabilities with a VDJ recombination model fitted to out-of-frame rearrangements, and checked the results against IGoR. A later analysis scored TCR-TCR, TCR-HLA and TCR-CMV co-occurrence with hypergeometric tests, applying a repertoire-size bias correction to TCR pairs. To estimate false discovery rates, a later analysis permuted the HLA or CMV assignments 20 times. In a later analysis, co-occurring TCRs were grouped using DBSCAN, and TCRdist sequence similarity was added for clustering within HLA-allele-positive subsets. Co-occurrence clustering excluded repertoires with fewer than 30,000 or more than 120,000 public chains, plus five with anomalous nucleotide sharing. As stored in TCRdb, this immuneACCESS dataset retains in-frame rearrangements with V and J assigned. A fraction of the clones does not appear; measured against another copy, unresolved V genes explain less than half of the discrepancy, and the remainder lacks a known reason. Clone size and the V and J calls come from that table; the DNA yielded D and trimming. This sample holds about 180,000 clones; more than 80% were observed only once. The biggest ten clones account for about 2.4% of the sample.

The cohort was made up of about 670 healthy bone marrow donors. At the time of sampling, all cohort members were nominally healthy, though unrecorded immune exposures were likely present. The donor was CMV seronegative and belonged to the group of 352 seronegative cohort members. A peripheral blood sample was provided by each donor, and peripheral blood mononuclear cells were used for TCR beta sequencing. The Qiagen DNeasy Blood Extraction Kit was used to extract genomic DNA from the blood cell samples. This clone turned up a few times. What antigen it recognizes has not been identified. No much larger clone exists at a distance of one base, and base qualities are not known. The paper as a whole reports these results and caveats: In vitro tests confirmed that three of the cytomegalovirus-associated TCR beta chains recognize cytomegalovirus antigens. Correlated functional status among segregating V segments might be attributable to linkage disequilibrium, but an unknown experimental factor could not be ruled out. In this cohort, only TCR beta chains were sequenced, and detectable features were limited by the absence of alpha or paired-chain data. Several of the top co-occurrence clusters appeared to be linked to parvovirus B19, influenza, CMV and Epstein-Barr virus, according to a later analysis. It was suggested by the authors that the approach could potentially be generalized to other disease states and immunological phenotypes. In the study, 150 to 200 TCR beta chains were listed as associated with cytomegalovirus. Roughly uniform sequencing depth across donors was assumed in presence/absence analyses, although this assumption may not hold. A later genetic analysis reported fewer N-insertions in productive TCRs among donors in an Asian-associated ancestry cluster than the approximately 670-donor mean. Strong co-occurrence of HLA alleles, especially DR and DQ, made assigning TCR associations to individual alleles difficult. Most TCR sequences were seen in very few donors, while some public TCRs were found in many individuals. A later analysis associated roughly 17,000 TCR beta sequences with specific HLA alleles at a false discovery rate of 0.05. Broadly in line with IMGT annotations, most TCR beta V segments showed up in productive rearrangements about 90% or about 30% of the time in an earlier analysis of approximately 600 of the donors. CMV serostatus was the only immune exposure information available for the cohort. Seventeen rarely observed V segments, including chromosome 9 orphons, were excluded from the earlier analysis of several hundred of the donors because counts were too low. According to a later analysis, most CMV-associated TCR beta chains appeared to be HLA-restricted, and the HLA associations seemed to be driven largely by CMV exposure. Compared with equally common non-associated chains, HLA-associated TCR beta chains in a later analysis were more clonally expanded and had lower generation probabilities. The classifier was reported to diagnose cytomegalovirus status with high specificity and sensitivity in both the original and validation cohorts. V-gene and J-gene trimming of TCR beta chains was associated with a missense DCLRE1C variant in a later genetic analysis, and the association was replicated in an independent cohort. A later analysis found that TCR association rates varied across HLA loci, with DRB1 alleles showing the most associated TCRs and HLA-C alleles the fewest. Because the 87-base-pair reads could not distinguish some IMGT-functional V segments, including TRBV6-2 and TRBV6-3, those segments were excluded. Because HLA typing was unavailable for some donors at each locus, only the typed subset was used in association tests. A further reported finding was that TCR beta sequences accurately predicted the HLA-A and HLA-B alleles for most subjects in the first cohort. A cluster of highly shared sequence variants was judged likely to represent a technical artifact of the sequencing pipeline.

The CDR3 starts with the cysteine, ends with the phenylalanine, and has 18 residues. Only the CDR3 part of the read is kept: 54 bases, read in frame from the first base. From a lookup of the germline V gene, CDR1 and CDR2 are MDHEN and SYDVKM. The V and J ends are trimmed by 5 bases and 0 bases, leaving 20 bases between them. Sequencing used PBMCs. The TCR sequence derives from a male donor in good health and CMV-seronegative. Rearrangement joined TRBV28 to TRBJ2-1; a tentative D call is TRBD2 (5 bases match). The bases are TGTGCCAGCAGTGTCTCTCCGGGGTTGGGGAGCTCCTACAATGAGCAGTTCTTC. This yields the protein CASSVSPGLGSSYNEQFF.